This TCR beta chain stems from a study of blood T cell repertoires in COVID-19. Per the original methods: Amplifying reference gene primers gave estimates of nucleated cell counts. Assay: immunoSEQ multiplex PCR; the TCRdb copy retains only in-frame clones and omits some. V, J and clone size derive from that table, while D and trimming were established from the DNA sequence. The sample holds tens of thousands of clones; 65% to 85% are singletons and the top ten take 4.8%. The V gene's germline CDR1 is MDHEN and CDR2 SYDVKM. There are 12 residues in the CDR3. The V and J ends lost 5 bases and 13 bases respectively, with 17 bases between them. This clone was observed a single time.

V gene TRBV28 combines with J gene TRBJ1-1; D is unresolved. Specimen: peripheral blood. The TCR originated in a woman aged 80 or over with active or convalescent COVID-19. CDR3 sequence reads: CASSVDMSRGFF. In nucleotides, the CDR3 is TGTGCCAGCAGTGTCGACATGTCGCGTGGTTTCTTT. The full variable domain, rest sourced from reference TRBV28 and TRBJ1-1, is DVKVTQSSRYLVKRTGEKVFLECVQDMDHENMFWYRQDPGLGLRLIYFSYDVKMKEKGDIPEGYSVSREKKERFSLILESASTNQTSMYLCASSVDMSRGFFGQGTRLTVV.